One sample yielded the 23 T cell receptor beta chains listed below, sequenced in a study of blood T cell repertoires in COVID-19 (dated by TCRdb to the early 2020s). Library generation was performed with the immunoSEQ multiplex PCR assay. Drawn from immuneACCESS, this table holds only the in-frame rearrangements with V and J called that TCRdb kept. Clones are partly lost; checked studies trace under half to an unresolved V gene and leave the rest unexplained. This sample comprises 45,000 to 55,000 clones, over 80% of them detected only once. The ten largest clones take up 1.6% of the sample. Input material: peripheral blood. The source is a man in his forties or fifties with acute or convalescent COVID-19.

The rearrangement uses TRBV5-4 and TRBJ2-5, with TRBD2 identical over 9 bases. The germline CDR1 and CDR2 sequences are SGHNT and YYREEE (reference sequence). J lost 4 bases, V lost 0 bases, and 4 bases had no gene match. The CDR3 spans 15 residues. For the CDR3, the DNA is TGTGCCAGCAGCTTGGATGGCGGGGGGGGAGAGACCCAGTACTTC. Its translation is CASSLDGGGGETQYF. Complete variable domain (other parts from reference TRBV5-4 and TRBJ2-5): ETGVTQSPTHLIKTRGQQVTLRCSSQSGHNTVSWYQQALGQGPQFIFQYYREEENGRGNFPPRFSGLQFPNYSSELNVNALELDDSALYLCASSLDGGGGETQYFGPGTRLLVL.

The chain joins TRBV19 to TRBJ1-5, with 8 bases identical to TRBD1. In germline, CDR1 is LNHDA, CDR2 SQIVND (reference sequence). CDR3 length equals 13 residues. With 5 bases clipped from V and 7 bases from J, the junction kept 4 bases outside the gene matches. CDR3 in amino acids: CASSLDRAQPQHF. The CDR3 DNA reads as TGTGCCAGTAGTTTGGACAGGGCCCAGCCCCAGCATTTT.

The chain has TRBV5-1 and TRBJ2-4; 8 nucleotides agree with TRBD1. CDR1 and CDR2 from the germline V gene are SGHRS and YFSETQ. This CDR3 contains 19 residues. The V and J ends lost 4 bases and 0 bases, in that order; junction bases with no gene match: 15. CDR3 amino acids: CASSPGPGTGRIAKNIQYF. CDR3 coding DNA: TGCGCCAGCAGCCCCGGTCCCGGGACAGGTAGAATAGCCAAAAACATTCAGTACTTC.

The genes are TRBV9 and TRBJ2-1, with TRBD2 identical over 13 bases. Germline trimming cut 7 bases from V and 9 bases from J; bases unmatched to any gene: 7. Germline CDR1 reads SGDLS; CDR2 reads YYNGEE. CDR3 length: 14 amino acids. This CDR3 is CASSGLAGVGEQFF. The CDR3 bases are TGTGCCAGCTCAGGACTAGCGGGAGTAGGTGAGCAGTTCTTC.

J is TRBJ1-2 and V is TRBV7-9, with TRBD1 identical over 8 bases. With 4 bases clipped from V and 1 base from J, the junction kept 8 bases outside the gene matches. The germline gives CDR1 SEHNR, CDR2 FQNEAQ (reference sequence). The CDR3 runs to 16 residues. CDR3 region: CASSWDRPTDNYGYTF. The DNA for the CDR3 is TGTGCCAGCAGCTGGGACAGGCCGACCGATAACTATGGCTACACCTTC. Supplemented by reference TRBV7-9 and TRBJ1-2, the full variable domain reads DTGVSQNPRHKITKRGQNVTFRCDPISEHNRLYWYRQTLGQGPEFLTYFQNEAQLEKSRLLSDRFSAERPKGSFSTLEIQRTEQGDSAMYLCASSWDRPTDNYGYTFGSGTRLTVV.

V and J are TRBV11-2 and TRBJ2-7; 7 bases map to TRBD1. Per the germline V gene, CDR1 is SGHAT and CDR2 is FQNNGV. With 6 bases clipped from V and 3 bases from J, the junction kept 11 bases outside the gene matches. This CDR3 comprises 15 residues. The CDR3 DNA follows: TGTGCCAGCAGTCCCGACAGGGCCGGGTTCTACGAGCAGTACTTC. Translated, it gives CASSPDRAGFYEQYF.

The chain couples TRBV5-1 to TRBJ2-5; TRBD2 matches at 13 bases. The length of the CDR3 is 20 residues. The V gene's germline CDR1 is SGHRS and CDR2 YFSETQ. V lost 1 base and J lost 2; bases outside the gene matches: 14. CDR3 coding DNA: TGCGCCAGCAGCTTGTCACCGGGCAGGACTAGCGGGGGCATGCAAGAGACCCAGTACTTC. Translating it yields CASSLSPGRTSGGMQETQYF.

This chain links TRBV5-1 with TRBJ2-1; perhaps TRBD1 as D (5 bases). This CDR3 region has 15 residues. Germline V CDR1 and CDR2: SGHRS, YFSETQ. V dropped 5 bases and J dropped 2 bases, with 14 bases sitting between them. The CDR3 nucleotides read TGCGCCAGCAGAGCCGACAGCCAAACCTACAATGAGCAGTTCTTC. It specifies CASRADSQTYNEQFF.

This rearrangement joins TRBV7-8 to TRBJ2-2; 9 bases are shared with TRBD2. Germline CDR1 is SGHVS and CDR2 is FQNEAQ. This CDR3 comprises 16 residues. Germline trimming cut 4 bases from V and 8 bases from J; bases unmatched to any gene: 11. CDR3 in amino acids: CASSSGTSLLIGELFF. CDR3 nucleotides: TGTGCCAGCAGCTCCGGGACTAGCCTACTCATAGGGGAGCTGTTTTTT. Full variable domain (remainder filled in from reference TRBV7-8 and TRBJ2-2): GAGVSQSPRYKVAKRGQDVALRCDPISGHVSLFWYQQALGQGPEFLTYFQNEAQLDKSGLPSDRFFAERPEGSVSTLKIQRTQQEDSAVYLCASSSGTSLLIGELFFGEGSRLTVL.

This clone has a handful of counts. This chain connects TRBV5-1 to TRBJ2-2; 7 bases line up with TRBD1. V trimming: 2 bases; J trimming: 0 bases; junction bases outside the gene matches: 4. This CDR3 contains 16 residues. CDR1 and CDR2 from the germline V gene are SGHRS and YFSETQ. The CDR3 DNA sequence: TGCGCCAGCAGCTTATTTCAGGGGGCGAACACCGGGGAGCTGTTTTTT. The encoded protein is CASSLFQGANTGELFF.

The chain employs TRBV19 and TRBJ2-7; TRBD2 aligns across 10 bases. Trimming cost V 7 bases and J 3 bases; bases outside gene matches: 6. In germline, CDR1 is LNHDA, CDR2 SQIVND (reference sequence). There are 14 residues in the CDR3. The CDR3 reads CASNPSGSHYEQYF. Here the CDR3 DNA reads TGTGCCAGTAATCCTAGCGGGAGTCACTACGAGCAGTACTTC.

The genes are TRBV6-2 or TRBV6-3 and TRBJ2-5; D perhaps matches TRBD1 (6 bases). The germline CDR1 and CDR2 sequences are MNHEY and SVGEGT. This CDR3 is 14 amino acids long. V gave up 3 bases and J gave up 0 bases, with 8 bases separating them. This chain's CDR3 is CASSYQGYQETQYF. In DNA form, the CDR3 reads TGTGCCAGCAGTTATCAGGGGTACCAAGAGACCCAGTACTTC.

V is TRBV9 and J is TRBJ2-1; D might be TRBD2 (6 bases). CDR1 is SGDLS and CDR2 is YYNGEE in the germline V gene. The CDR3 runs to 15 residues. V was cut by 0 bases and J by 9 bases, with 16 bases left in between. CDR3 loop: CASSVEFAGYGEQFF. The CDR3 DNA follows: TGTGCCAGCAGCGTAGAATTTGCGGGGTACGGTGAGCAGTTCTTC. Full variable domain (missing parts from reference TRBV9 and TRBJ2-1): DSGVTQTPKHLITATGQRVTLRCSPRSGDLSVYWYQQSLDQGLQFLIQYYNGEERAKGNILERFSAQQFPDLHSELNLSSLELGDSALYFCASSVEFAGYGEQFFGPGTRLTVL.

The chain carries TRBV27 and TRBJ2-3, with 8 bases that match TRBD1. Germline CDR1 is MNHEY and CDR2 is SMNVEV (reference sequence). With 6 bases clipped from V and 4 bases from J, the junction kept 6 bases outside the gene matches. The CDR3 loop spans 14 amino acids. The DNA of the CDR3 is TGTGCCAGCAGGAGACAGGGGACTCCAGATACGCAGTATTTT. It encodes CASRRQGTPDTQYF.

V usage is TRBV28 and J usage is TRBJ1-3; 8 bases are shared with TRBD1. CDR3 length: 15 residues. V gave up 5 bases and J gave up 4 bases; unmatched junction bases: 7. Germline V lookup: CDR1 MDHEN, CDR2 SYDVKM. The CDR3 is CASSQQGGGGNTIYF. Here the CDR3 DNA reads TGTGCCAGCAGTCAACAGGGGGGTGGGGGAAACACCATATATTTT. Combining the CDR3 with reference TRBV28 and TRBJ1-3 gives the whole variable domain DVKVTQSSRYLVKRTGEKVFLECVQDMDHENMFWYRQDPGLGLRLIYFSYDVKMKEKGDIPEGYSVSREKKERFSLILESASTNQTSMYLCASSQQGGGGNTIYFGEGSWLTVV.

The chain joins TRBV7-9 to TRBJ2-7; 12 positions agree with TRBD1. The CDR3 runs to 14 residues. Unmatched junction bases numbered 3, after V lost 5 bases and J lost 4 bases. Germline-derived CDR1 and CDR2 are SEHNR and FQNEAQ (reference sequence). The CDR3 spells CASSGTGGEYEQYF. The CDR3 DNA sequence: TGTGCCAGCAGCGGGACAGGGGGCGAGTACGAGCAGTACTTC.

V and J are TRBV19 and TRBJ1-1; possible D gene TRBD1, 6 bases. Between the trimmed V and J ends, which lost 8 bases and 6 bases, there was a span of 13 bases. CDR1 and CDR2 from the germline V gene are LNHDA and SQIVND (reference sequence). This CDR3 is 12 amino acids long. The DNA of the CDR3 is TGTGCCAGTGGCCGGACAGTATCTGAAGCTTTCTTT. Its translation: CASGRTVSEAFF.

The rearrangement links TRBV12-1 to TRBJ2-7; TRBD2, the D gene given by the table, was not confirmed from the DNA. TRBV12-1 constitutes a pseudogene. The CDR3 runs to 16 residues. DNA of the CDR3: TGTGCCAGCAGCTCACCTGAGGCAGTACCCTCCTACGAGCAGTACTTC. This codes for CASSSPEAVPSYEQYF.

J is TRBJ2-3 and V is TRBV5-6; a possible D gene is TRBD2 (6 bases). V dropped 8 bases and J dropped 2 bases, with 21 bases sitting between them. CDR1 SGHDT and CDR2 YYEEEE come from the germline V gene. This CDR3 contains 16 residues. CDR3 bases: TGTGCCAGTCTGGGAGCGGGCGCCCCCAACACAGATACGCAGTATTTT. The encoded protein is CASLGAGAPNTDTQYF.

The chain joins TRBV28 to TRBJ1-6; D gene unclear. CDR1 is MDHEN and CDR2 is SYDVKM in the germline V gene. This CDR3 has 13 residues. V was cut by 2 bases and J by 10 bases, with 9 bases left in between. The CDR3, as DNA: TGTGCCAGCAGTTTAGGGCGCGAGTCACCCCTCCACTTT. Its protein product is CASSLGRESPLHF. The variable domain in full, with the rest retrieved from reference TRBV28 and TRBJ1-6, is DVKVTQSSRYLVKRTGEKVFLECVQDMDHENMFWYRQDPGLGLRLIYFSYDVKMKEKGDIPEGYSVSREKKERFSLILESASTNQTSMYLCASSLGRESPLHFGNGTRLTVT.

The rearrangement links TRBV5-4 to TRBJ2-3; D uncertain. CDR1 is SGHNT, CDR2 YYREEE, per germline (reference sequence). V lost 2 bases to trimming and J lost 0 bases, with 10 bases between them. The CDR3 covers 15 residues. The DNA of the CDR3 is TGTGCCAGCAGCTTAAGTCAGGAAAGCACAGATACGCAGTATTTT. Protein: CASSLSQESTDTQYF. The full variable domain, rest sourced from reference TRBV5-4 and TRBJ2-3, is ETGVTQSPTHLIKTRGQQVTLRCSSQSGHNTVSWYQQALGQGPQFIFQYYREEENGRGNFPPRFSGLQFPNYSSELNVNALELDDSALYLCASSLSQESTDTQYFGPGTRLTVL.

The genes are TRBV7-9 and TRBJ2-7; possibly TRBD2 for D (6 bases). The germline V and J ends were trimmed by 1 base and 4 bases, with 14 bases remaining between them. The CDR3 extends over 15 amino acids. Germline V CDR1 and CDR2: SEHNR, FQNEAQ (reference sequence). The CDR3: CASSLVQGLLYEQYF. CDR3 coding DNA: TGTGCCAGCAGCTTAGTTCAGGGACTCTTATACGAGCAGTACTTC.

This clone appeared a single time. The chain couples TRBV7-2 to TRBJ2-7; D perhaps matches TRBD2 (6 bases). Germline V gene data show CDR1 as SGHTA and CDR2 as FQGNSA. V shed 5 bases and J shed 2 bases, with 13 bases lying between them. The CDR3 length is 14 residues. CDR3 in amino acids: CASSHGRAAYEQYF. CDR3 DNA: TGTGCCAGCAGCCACGGGAGAGCGGCCTACGAGCAGTACTTC.